This T cell receptor beta chain is drawn from a study of cytotoxic CD8 clonotypes in ibrutinib-treated CLL. Trimming removed 4 bases at V and 0 bases at J, with 10 bases between. Germline CDR1 is KGHSH and CDR2 is LQKENI. The CDR3 extends over 14 amino acids. Study-wide results and limits: Clonality was elevated at ibrutinib response and had returned toward baseline at progression.

Profiled with immunoSEQ multiplex PCR; TCRdb holds only in-frame clones, not every one. The data contain around 53,000 clones, roughly 49% of them singletons. In regard to this clone: The target antigen is unknown.

The origin of this receptor is a human donor with chronic lymphocytic leukemia. The chain carries TRBV18 and TRBJ2-7; possible D gene TRBD2, 5 bases. Material: PBMCs, obtained at disease progression, from a patient treated with ibrutinib. The CDR3 protein is CASSRPGSSYEQYF. CDR3 bases: TGTGCCAGCTCACGTCCTGGGAGCTCCTACGAGCAGTACTTC.